Here is one T cell receptor (beta chain) with its context. This clone was seen a few times. No antigen is known for it. No much larger clone is present one base from it, and per-base qualities are unavailable. The data stem from a study of blood T cell repertoires in COVID-19 (TCRdb year 2020). Some background on the complete study: Collaborator samples came from the United States, Italy and Spain and covered acute and convalescent phases of COVID-19. The prospective study material was composed of cDNA or gDNA derived from T cells, B-cell-depleted T cells, or PBMCs. Deeply sampled blood TCRbeta repertoires from subjects exposed to, actively infected with, or recovered from COVID-19 were included in the dataset. A freely available public database, intended as a resource for researchers studying the immune response to SARS-CoV-2, is where the repertoires were released. The samples were drawn from two sources: the first 160 participants of the ongoing ImmuneRACE study, and over 950 subjects contributed by 6 global collaborators. A de-identified subject ID, COVID-19 status, age in years and sex were almost always included in the sample metadata. HLA class I and class II types, where available, came from metadata supplied by the sample provider rather than from assay-based typing. What the authors observed across the whole study: How much clinical and demographic metadata was included differed by source and by participant, and the metadata was provided uncurated.

The immunoSEQ Assay, a bias-controlled multiplex PCR, was used to amplify TCRbeta CDR3 regions from genomic DNA. As for the original processing: Within the assay, amplification of reference gene primers was used to estimate how many nucleated cells each sample contained. To quantify the absolute abundance of each unique TCRbeta CDR3 rearrangement, sequence reads were collapsed and filtered. Productive Simpson clonality was computed per sample as the square root of Simpson's diversity index over productive rearrangements. TCRdb obtained this table from immuneACCESS and retained in-frame rearrangements with V and J assigned. These tables miss some clones; where compared with another copy, unresolved V genes account for less than half of the shortfall, and the remainder is unexplained. V, J and clone size are taken as reported in that table, and D and trimming were inferred from the DNA itself. This sample is represented by some 190,000 clones; approximately 80% of them were singletons. The ten largest clones add up to approximately 15% of the sample.

The CDR3 spans 15 residues, from the cysteine through the phenylalanine. The entry retains the CDR3 DNA only, 45 bases that are in frame from base 1. V lost 5 bases and J lost 5 bases; the stretch between them is 18 bases long. CDR1 and CDR2 were assigned from the germline V gene (reference sequence) as LNHDA and SQIVND. Participants in the prospective study were enrolled through a virtual design, were aged about 18 to 89 years, and lived in approximately 25 United States geographic areas. To assign participants to cohorts, the prospective study relied on clinical history that participants themselves reported in a screening survey and a study questionnaire. Exposed participants were defined as having been in contact with someone with a PCR-confirmed or clinician-diagnosed COVID-19 case within 2 weeks of study entry. In the prospective study, whole blood, serum and a nasopharyngeal or oropharyngeal swab were collected from each participant by mobile phlebotomists. Participants in the prospective study had the option to provide additional blood draws and questionnaires over a 2-month period. Before DNA extraction, prospective study blood samples were shipped either frozen or at room temperature.

The sample comprised PBMCs or T cells enriched from blood (not recorded which). This clonotype was obtained from a man in his 60s who had been exposed to COVID-19. Here the chain combines TRBV19 and TRBJ1-1; the D gene is not confidently resolved. CDR3 reads: CASSLKTPFPTEAFF. The nucleotide sequence is TGTGCCAGTAGTTTGAAGACTCCCTTTCCGACTGAAGCTTTCTTT.